This is a list of T cell receptor beta chains from one sample in a study of beta chain features in type 1 diabetes. Sequencing was performed with immunoSEQ multiplex PCR; in TCRdb, only in-frame clones are kept and a portion is missing. Of roughly 300,000 clones in the sample, 12% to 15% were seen once. The sample was central memory CD4+ T cells from blood. These receptors all stem from a man aged 25-45 years in good health. The CDR3 runs from the conserved cysteine through the conserved F or W.

CDR3aa: CASSLVDRGSGYF
v_gene: TRBV7-8
j_gene: TRBJ2-3
len: 13

CDR3aa: CASTTSGSNEQFF
v_gene: TRBV19
j_gene: TRBJ2-1
len: 13

CDR3aa: CASSYQPSIGELFF
v_gene: TRBV6-5
j_gene: TRBJ2-2
len: 14

CDR3aa: CASSQSGTEGNEQFF
v_gene: TRBV4-3
j_gene: TRBJ2-1
len: 15

CDR3aa: CASRGRGDSYEQYF
v_gene: TRBV19
j_gene: TRBJ2-7
len: 14

CDR3aa: CASTRNEGKLFF
v_gene: TRBV19
j_gene: TRBJ1-4
len: 12

CDR3aa: CASSATEPLQFF
v_gene: TRBV2
j_gene: TRBJ2-1
len: 12

CDR3aa: CAISDGAGNYGYTF
v_gene: TRBV6-5
j_gene: TRBJ1-2
len: 14

CDR3aa: CATSRDLGKTQYF
v_gene: TRBV15
j_gene: TRBJ2-5
len: 13

CDR3aa: CASSQERGTGFGEQYF
v_gene: TRBV4-3
j_gene: TRBJ2-7
len: 16

CDR3aa: CARAAEGGNEQFF
v_gene: TRBV7-9
j_gene: TRBJ2-1
len: 13

CDR3aa: CASSVLAGNYNEQFF
v_gene: TRBV6-5
j_gene: TRBJ2-1
len: 15

CDR3aa: CASSLVSGRATQYF
v_gene: TRBV5-8
j_gene: TRBJ2-5
len: 14

CDR3aa: CASSLQGNTEAFF
v_gene: TRBV14
j_gene: TRBJ1-1
len: 13

CDR3aa: CASSLAGGYGYTF
v_gene: TRBV7-9
j_gene: TRBJ1-2
len: 13

CDR3aa: CASNPGGTQYF
v_gene: TRBV6-1
j_gene: TRBJ2-3
len: 11

CDR3aa: CASSVDAGVNYGYTF
v_gene: TRBV9
j_gene: TRBJ1-2
len: 15

CDR3aa: CASSGRETQYF
v_gene: TRBV6-5
j_gene: TRBJ2-5
len: 11

CDR3aa: CASSLVSGLAATGELFF
v_gene: TRBV7-8
j_gene: TRBJ2-2
len: 17

CDR3aa: CANIKIGQGNTEAFF
v_gene: TRBV27
j_gene: TRBJ1-1
len: 15